Below, 14 T cell receptor beta chains from the same sample are listed, as sequenced in a study of blood T cell repertoires in COVID-19 (dated by TCRdb to about 2020). Libraries were made using the immunoSEQ multiplex PCR assay. TCRdb provides this immuneACCESS table in a form limited to in-frame rearrangements. Some clones are lacking; in checked studies, under half of them reflect an unresolved V gene, and why the rest are absent is not known. This sample is represented by about 170,000 clones; 80% to 85% of them were singletons. Roughly 2.6% of the sample goes to the ten largest clones. The sample was peripheral blood. The receptors were gathered from a human donor with acute or convalescent COVID-19. The donor label of this sample is uncertain.

This chain uses TRBV9 with TRBJ2-3; D possibly corresponds to TRBD2 (6 bases). CDR3 size: 16 residues. Trimming left V 4 bases short and J 4 bases short, with 19 bases between. The germline CDR1 and CDR2 sequences are SGDLS and YYNGEE. The CDR3 DNA is TGTGCCAGCAGCCTGGCGGGACTCATCGGGGCAGATACGCAGTATTTT. Translation: CASSLAGLIGADTQYF.

The V gene is TRBV14, the J gene TRBJ1-2, with a possible D match to TRBD1 (5 bases). V lost 0 bases, J lost 10 bases, and 12 bases lay in between. Germline V gene lookup returns CDR1 SGHDN and CDR2 FVKESK. The CDR3 consists of 13 residues. DNA for the CDR3: TGTGCCAGCAGCCAAGATCGGAGGGGCCCCTACACCTTC. It translates to CASSQDRRGPYTF.

The chain employs TRBV19 and TRBJ1-1, with TRBD1 as a possible D gene (5 bases). This CDR3 is 14 amino acids long. Per germline, CDR1 LNHDA and CDR2 SQIVND (reference sequence). V lost 3 bases to trimming and J lost 4 bases, with 12 bases between them. DNA of the CDR3: TGTGCCAGTAGTATCGGCGGGACGGGCACTGAAGCTTTCTTT. As protein: CASSIGGTGTEAFF.

This clone was found once. V gene TRBV7-9 combines with J gene TRBJ2-7, with 8 nucleotides matching TRBD1. Germline-derived CDR1 and CDR2 are SEHNR and FQNEAQ (reference sequence). The CDR3 extends over 12 amino acids. V shed 5 bases and J 8 bases; nucleotides not matched to a gene: 5. The CDR3 protein is CASSTDRDQQYF. CDR3 nucleotide sequence: TGTGCCAGCAGCACGGACAGGGATCAGCAGTACTTC.

This clone has just a few counts. The genes are TRBV9 and TRBJ1-1; D is undetermined. The CDR3 covers 15 residues. The V gene lost 0 bases and the J gene lost 0 bases, with 9 bases spanning the gap. CDR1 and CDR2 (germline): SGDLS, YYNGEE. The chain's CDR3 is CASSVDLQMNTEAFF. The DNA of the CDR3 is TGTGCCAGCAGCGTAGATTTGCAGATGAACACTGAAGCTTTCTTT.

The chain couples TRBV5-1 to TRBJ1-2; TRBD1 aligns across 11 bases. CDR3 length equals 15 residues. CDR1 and CDR2 from the germline V gene are SGHRS and YFSETQ. The V segment lost 6 bases and the J segment 6 bases; nucleotides outside the gene matches: 10. This CDR3 is CASIEDRGRTDGYTF. The CDR3 DNA is TGCGCCAGCATCGAGGACAGGGGGCGAACGGATGGCTACACCTTC.

This clone has more than one count but fewer than ten. The chain is built from TRBV7-2 and TRBJ2-7; the match to TRBD2 covers 7 bases. The CDR3 extends over 14 amino acids. The germline V gene encodes CDR1 SGHTA and CDR2 FQGNSA. V trimming: 3 bases; J trimming: 3 bases; junction bases outside the gene matches: 5. The DNA for the CDR3 is TGTGCCAGCAGCTTGGGACGGGGGGACTACGAGCAGTACTTC. Translated, it gives CASSLGRGDYEQYF.

About this clone itself: A junction end diverges from the germline sequence, so it may reflect a read error. This sequence joins TRBV5-1 and TRBJ1-2, with unresolved D. The germline CDR1 and CDR2 sequences are SGHRS and YFSETQ. This CDR3 comprises 12 residues. The CDR3 here is CASSLDRYGYTF. DNA of the CDR3: TGCGCCAGCAGCTTGGACAGATATGGTTACACCTTC.

This chain connects TRBV9 to TRBJ1-6; D is unclear. Germline assignment: CDR1 SGDLS and CDR2 YYNGEE. This CDR3 spans 14 amino acids. With 4 bases removed from V and 3 bases from J, the gap between germline ends came to 8 bases. The CDR3 DNA is TGTGCCAGCAGCCCCCGTGTCTATAATTCACCCCTCCACTTT. Protein: CASSPRVYNSPLHF. Based on the CDR3 plus reference TRBV9 and TRBJ1-6, the full variable domain is DSGVTQTPKHLITATGQRVTLRCSPRSGDLSVYWYQQSLDQGLQFLIQYYNGEERAKGNILERFSAQQFPDLHSELNLSSLELGDSALYFCASSPRVYNSPLHFGNGTRLTVT.

The V and J genes are TRBV6-5 and TRBJ1-2, with TRBD1 as a possible D gene (6 bases). CDR3 length: 14 amino acids. Germline V gene lookup returns CDR1 MNHEY and CDR2 SVGAGI. The V end was cut by 3 bases, the J end by 7 bases, with 15 bases between. CDR3 region: CASSYAGGAAGYTF. The DNA of the CDR3 is TGTGCCAGCAGTTATGCGGGGGGCGCGGCTGGCTACACCTTC.

A note on this clone: The sample contains more than one DNA sequence encoding this CDR3. The gene calls are TRBV30 and TRBJ1-5, with 8 nucleotides matching TRBD1. Trimming cost V 3 bases and J 1 base; bases outside gene matches: 2. The CDR3 extends over 14 amino acids. Germline V gene data show CDR1 as GTSNPN and CDR2 as SVGIG (reference sequence). This chain's CDR3 is CAWSHRGSNQPQHF. The CDR3 bases are TGTGCCTGGAGCCACAGGGGGAGCAATCAGCCCCAGCATTTT.

This sequence joins TRBV28 and TRBJ2-7; D gene uncertain. Trimming shortened V by 2 bases and J by 5 bases, and 16 bases separated the two germline ends. Germline V gene data show CDR1 as MDHEN and CDR2 as SYDVKM. The CDR3 length is 15 residues. CDR3 DNA: TGTGCCAGCAGTTTAAAAGCGCCTGCCCGTAACGAGCAGTACTTC. Amino acid sequence: CASSLKAPARNEQYF.

V is TRBV10-3 and J is TRBJ2-1; a possible D gene is TRBD2 (5 bases). This CDR3 has 13 residues. Germline V gene lookup returns CDR1 ENHRY and CDR2 SYGVKD. Trimming shortened V by 5 bases and J by 10 bases, and 15 bases separated the two germline ends. In nucleotides, the CDR3 is TGTGCCATCAGTCAAGGTTCCCCGGGGGAGCAGTTCTTC. This codes for CAISQGSPGEQFF.

This clone was found a few times. The chain recombines TRBV5-1 with TRBJ2-7; TRBD1 agrees at 11 bases. Germline CDR1 is SGHRS and CDR2 is YFSETQ. The CDR3 sequence is 15 residues long. With V trimmed by 4 bases and J by 3 bases, 6 bases remained unmatched. CDR3 DNA sequence: TGCGCCAGCAGCCCGGGACAGGGGGGTCTCTACGAGCAGTACTTC. Protein product: CASSPGQGGLYEQYF.